The 10 T cell receptor beta chains below come from one sample, sequenced in a study of blood T cell repertoires in COVID-19. Profiling relied on immunoSEQ multiplex PCR, and the TCRdb table lists in-frame clones only, not all of them. Of over 200,000 clones listed, 70% to 90% were seen once; the top ten hold 11%. The sample taken for sequencing was PBMCs or T cells enriched from blood (not recorded which). Every receptor here comes from a man aged 25-45 years who had recovered from COVID-19.

The gene calls are TRBV19 and TRBJ1-5, with 7 positions matching TRBD1. CDR1 is LNHDA and CDR2 is SQIVND in the germline V gene (reference sequence). This CDR3 comprises 14 residues. V was pared by 6 bases and J by 3 bases, with 5 bases of the junction left unmatched. CDR3 nucleotides: TGTGCCAGTAGGACGACAGGGATCAATCAGCCCCAGCATTTT. Encoded protein: CASRTTGINQPQHF.

The V gene is TRBV6-5, the J gene TRBJ1-2; possibly TRBD1 for D (5 bases). V was cut by 10 bases and J by 3 bases, with 9 bases left in between. Looked up from germline, CDR1 is MNHEY and CDR2 is SVGAGI. This CDR3 region has 11 residues. CDR3 coding DNA: TGTGCCACCACGACAGACTATGGCTACACCTTC. Residues: CATTTDYGYTF.

The chain combines TRBV15 with TRBJ1-4; perhaps TRBD1 as D (6 bases). The CDR3 runs to 19 residues. The V gene's germline CDR1 is LNHNV and CDR2 YYDKDF (reference sequence). V lost 0 bases to trimming and J lost 2 bases, with 19 bases between them. The CDR3 nucleotides are TGTGCCACCAGCAGAGATCCCCTGACTGGGACACTTACTAATGAAAAACTGTTTTTT. Its translation is CATSRDPLTGTLTNEKLFF. Drawing the rest from reference TRBV15 and TRBJ1-4, the complete variable domain is DAMVIQNPRYQVTQFGKPVTLSCSQTLNHNVMYWYQQKSSQAPKLLFHYYDKDFNNEADTPDNFQSRRPNTSFCFLDIRSPGLGDTAMYLCATSRDPLTGTLTNEKLFFGSGTQLSVL.

This sequence joins TRBV6-5 and TRBJ1-6; 7 nucleotides agree with TRBD1. The CDR3 covers 15 residues. V was clipped by 4 bases and J by 10 bases; unmatched bases: 10. The germline V gene encodes CDR1 MNHEY and CDR2 SVGAGI. CDR3 region: CASSFVQGSNSPLHF. The CDR3 coding sequence is TGTGCCAGCAGTTTCGTACAGGGGAGTAACTCACCCCTCCACTTT.

V gene TRBV5-1 combines with J gene TRBJ1-6; D uncertain. The V end lost 5 bases, the J end lost 3 bases, and 9 bases lay between the germline ends. The V gene's germline CDR1 is SGHRS and CDR2 YFSETQ. The CDR3 is 14 residues long. The DNA for the CDR3 is TGCGCCAGCAGTAGCGGCTACTATAATTCACCCCTCCACTTT. Translation gives CASSSGYYNSPLHF.

CDR3 residues: CASSVQGASVTEAFF. CDR3 coding DNA: TGTGCCAGCAGCGTCCAGGGGGCCTCAGTCACTGAAGCTTTCTTT. The chain couples TRBV7-3 to TRBJ1-1; 8 nucleotides agree with TRBD1. V gave up 5 bases and J gave up 4 bases; unmatched junction bases: 9. Germline-derived CDR1 and CDR2 are SGHTA and FQGTGA. The CDR3 length is 15 residues.

This chain links TRBV27 with TRBJ2-7, with TRBD1 as a possible D gene (6 bases). Trimming removed 8 bases at V and 3 bases at J, with 14 bases between. There are 13 residues in the CDR3. Per the germline V gene, CDR1 is MNHEY and CDR2 is SMNVEV (reference sequence). CDR3 sequence (DNA): TGTGCCAGCGGTCCCGGGACAAACTACGAGCAGTACTTC. Its protein is CASGPGTNYEQYF.

In the case of this clone: The junction departs from germline at one end; a sequencing error may be responsible. J is TRBJ2-7 and V is TRBV14, with TRBD1 matching 9 bases. Germline values: CDR1 SGHDN, CDR2 FVKESK. The CDR3 is made up of 11 amino acids. The CDR3 nucleotides are TGTGCCAGCAGCCAAGGGGACAGGGTTTTCTTC. This sequence encodes CASSQGDRVFF.

This chain connects TRBV27 to TRBJ2-5; 16 nucleotides line up with TRBD2. Germline V CDR1 and CDR2: MNHEY, SMNVEV (reference sequence). The CDR3 covers 17 residues. The trim removed 3 bases at V and 5 bases at J, leaving 6 bases unmatched. CDR3 DNA: TGTGCCAGCAGTTTTGGGACTAGCGGGGGGGCCGGGGAGACCCAGTACTTC. Protein product: CASSFGTSGGAGETQYF.

This clone was observed a handful of times. The chain recombines TRBV27 with TRBJ2-1; perhaps TRBD1 as D (5 bases). This CDR3 has 15 amino acids. Trimming stripped 2 bases from V and 0 bases from J, with 8 bases between. Germline values: CDR1 MNHEY, CDR2 SMNVEV (reference sequence). The DNA for the CDR3 is TGTGCCAGCAGTTTAGGGGCGGTCTCCTACAATGAGCAGTTCTTC. Amino acid sequence: CASSLGAVSYNEQFF.